Below are 22 T cell receptor beta chains sequenced from a single sample in a study of blood T cells in healthy people across ages. Next came a second PCR, run for 7 to 11 cycles, which used a sample-barcoded 5' primer along with a J-beta primer mix. TCRdb re-called the 5' RACE reads with MiXCR, one entry per CDR3 protein. Found here are 600,000 to 1,000,000 distinct CDR3 sequences, roughly 25% of them singletons; the top ten hold 3% to 4.5%. These sequences were also reported in another study, on T cells of mothers and their children.

The sample taken for sequencing was blood. These receptors came from a boy aged 5-17 years in good health.

J is TRBJ1-6 and V is TRBV7-8; D unclear. The V end lost 3 bases, the J end lost 9 bases, and 18 bases lay between the germline ends. Germline CDR1 SGHVS, CDR2 FQNEAQ. The CDR3 runs to 16 residues. CDR3 residues: CASSFSAPMPSSPLHF. In nucleotides, the CDR3 is TGTGCCAGCAGCTTTTCCGCTCCAATGCCCAGTTCACCCCTCCACTTT.

The CDR3 coding sequence is TGTGCCAGCAGCTCCCCGGCGGTTGGTCCGAGCGTGGATACGCAGTATTTT. This sequence encodes CASSSPAVGPSVDTQYF. The chain recombines TRBV5-4 with TRBJ2-3, with D uncertain. Per the germline V gene, CDR1 is SGHNT and CDR2 is YYREEE (reference sequence). This CDR3 spans 17 amino acids. Trimming pared 3 bases from V and 6 bases from J, leaving 23 bases between.

Only a few counts were recorded for this clonotype. The V gene is TRBV11-2, the J gene TRBJ1-2; a possible D gene is TRBD1 (6 bases). The length of the CDR3 is 14 residues. Between the trimmed V and J ends, which lost 1 base and 8 bases, there was a span of 14 bases. In germline, CDR1 is SGHAT, CDR2 FQNNGV. The CDR3 DNA is TGTGCCAGCAGCTTAGTAGTCGGGGGCCAGGGCTACACCTTC. The encoded protein is CASSLVVGGQGYTF.

This clonotype has at least ten counts. J is TRBJ2-5 and V is TRBV25-1, with 11 bases lining up with TRBD1. This CDR3 region has 15 residues. Trimming removed 5 bases from V and 11 bases from J; junction bases left unmatched: 13. Germline loops: CDR1 MGHDK, CDR2 SYGVNS. The CDR3 nucleotides read TGTGCCAGCAGTCCGAGGGACAGGGGGTCGGATGAGCAGTACTTC. This encodes CASSPRDRGSDEQYF.

Only a few counts were recorded for this clonotype. V gene TRBV4-1 combines with J gene TRBJ2-5, with a possible D match to TRBD2 (6 bases). The end of the DNA is better explained by TRBJ2-1, so the J call may be wrong. Germline lookup yields CDR1 MGHRA and CDR2 YSYEKL. This CDR3 contains 17 residues. This chain's CDR3 is CASSQDRGTGTGNEQFF. The CDR3 DNA reads TGCGCCAGCAGCCAAGATCGGGGGACTGGCACAGGAAATGAGCAGTTCTTC.

In its sample, this clonotype was seen a few times. The chain recombines TRBV28 with TRBJ2-3; D is tentatively TRBD1 or TRBD2 (5 bases each). CDR1 and CDR2 (germline): MDHEN, SYDVKM. Trimming took 5 bases from V and 12 from J, leaving 12 bases between them. This CDR3 comprises 11 residues. The CDR3: CASSPPGRQYF. The CDR3 region has the DNA TGTGCCAGCAGTCCGCCGGGACGTCAGTATTTT.

The rearrangement uses TRBV11-2 and TRBJ2-4, with a tentative D call TRBD1 (5 bases). The CDR3 totals 19 residues. The germline V gene has CDR1 SGHAT and CDR2 FQNNGV. V lost 5 bases and J lost 0, with 23 bases in between. The CDR3 nucleotides read TGTGCCAGCAGCGACTGGAAGACACGTGACAGTCTAGCCAAAAACATTCAGTACTTC. This translates into CASSDWKTRDSLAKNIQYF.

This clonotype showed up just once. The chain uses TRBV28 and TRBJ2-2; D may be TRBD1 (5 bases). V dropped 7 bases and J dropped 6 bases, with 12 bases sitting between them. This CDR3 spans 13 amino acids. Germline lookup yields CDR1 MDHEN and CDR2 SYDVKM. CDR3 in amino acids: CASNNQGSGELFF. The CDR3 DNA reads as TGTGCCAGCAATAATCAGGGTTCCGGGGAGCTGTTTTTT.

This clonotype was seen repeatedly, ten times or more. The chain joins TRBV25-1 to TRBJ2-7; the match to TRBD1 covers 9 bases. V lost 7 bases and J lost 3; bases outside the gene matches: 7. The CDR3 totals 14 residues. Germline CDR1 MGHDK, CDR2 SYGVNS. The CDR3 DNA follows: TGTGCCAGCATTACCGGGACAGGGATCTACGAGCAGTACTTC. Protein: CASITGTGIYEQYF.

The chain has TRBV5-1 and TRBJ2-2; weak D call: TRBD2 (5 bases). Trimming cost V 6 bases and J 1 base, with 19 bases left between them. CDR1 is SGHRS, CDR2 YFSETQ, per germline. The CDR3 has 17 residues. CDR3 DNA sequence: TGCGCCAGCATGAGAGGACTCGAACGAATGAACACCGGGGAGCTGTTTTTT. Protein: CASMRGLERMNTGELFF.

The V and J genes are TRBV28 and TRBJ1-5; D is perhaps TRBD1 (5 bases). Germline values: CDR1 MDHEN, CDR2 SYDVKM. V dropped 8 bases and J dropped 0 bases, with 14 bases sitting between them. This CDR3 is 15 amino acids long. The CDR3, as DNA: TGTGCCAGCGGAGAGACAGCATATAGCAATCAGCCCCAGCATTTT. Protein: CASGETAYSNQPQHF.

The V call is TRBV12-3 or TRBV12-4, the J call TRBJ1-2, with TRBD1 matching over 7 bases. The CDR3 length is 13 residues. V was pared by 7 bases and J by 6 bases, with 8 bases of the junction left unmatched. CDR3 loop: CASIRIQGDGYTF. The CDR3 DNA sequence: TGTGCCAGCATCAGAATCCAGGGGGATGGCTACACCTTC.

The J gene is TRBJ2-5, the V gene TRBV20-1, with a tentative D call TRBD2 (5 bases). Near its end, the DNA agrees better with TRBJ2-1, so the J call may be wrong. The germline V gene has CDR1 DFQATT and CDR2 SNEGSKA (reference sequence). The CDR3 has 12 residues. The CDR3 loop reads CSARAEGGEQFF. CDR3 coding DNA: TGCAGTGCTAGGGCTGAGGGCGGTGAGCAGTTCTTC.

This clonotype was found many times. The chain links TRBV12-3 or TRBV12-4 to TRBJ2-2; TRBD2 matches 7 bases. This CDR3 is built from 15 residues. V lost 5 bases, J lost 4 bases, and 7 bases stayed unmatched. The DNA of the CDR3 is TGTGCCAGCAGTCCCGGGGGGAGCGGCACCGGGGAGCTGTTTTTT. As protein: CASSPGGSGTGELFF.

This clonotype was seen more than once but under ten times. In DNA form, the CDR3 reads TGTGCCAGTAGTGGCTACTTACAGGGGACAACGGAAGCTTTCTTT. Translation: CASSGYLQGTTEAFF. The rearrangement joins TRBV19 to TRBJ1-1; 7 bases are a match to TRBD1. The CDR3 totals 15 residues. CDR1 is LNHDA and CDR2 is SQIVND in the germline V gene (reference sequence). The V segment lost 5 bases and the J segment 8 bases; nucleotides outside the gene matches: 14.

Details on this clonotype: A junction end diverges from the germline sequence, so it may reflect a read error. The gene calls are TRBV7-9 and TRBJ1-2; 11 nucleotides match TRBD1. CDR3 length: 17 residues. Germline-derived CDR1 and CDR2 are SEHNR and FQNEAQ (reference sequence). The CDR3 loop is CASDLPGQGDSNCGYTF. The CDR3 region has the DNA TGTGCCAGCGACCTTCCGGGACAGGGGGACTCTAACTGTGGCTACACCTTC. The full variable domain, rest sourced from reference TRBV7-9 and TRBJ1-2, is DTGVSQNPRHKITKRGQNVTFRCDPISEHNRLYWYRQTLGQGPEFLTYFQNEAQLEKSRLLSDRFSAERPKGSFSTLEIQRTEQGDSAMYLCASDLPGQGDSNCGYTFGSGTRLTVV.

For this clonotype: A junction boundary mismatches the germline segment, possibly from a read error. J is TRBJ1-5 and V is TRBV10-3; D perhaps matches TRBD1 (6 bases). Germline V gene data show CDR1 as ENHRY and CDR2 as SYGVKD. This CDR3 has 15 residues. CDR3 sequence (DNA): TGTGCCAGCCAGAAGGGGGACCTAAGCAATCGGCCCCAGCATTTT. Translating gives CASQKGDLSNRPQHF.

About this clonotype: This may be a read error: a much more frequent sequence differs by one nucleotide. This chain links TRBV5-6 with TRBJ2-1; 7 bases agree with TRBD1. The CDR3 extends over 14 amino acids. Germline trimming cut 4 bases from V and 5 bases from J; bases unmatched to any gene: 6. Germline V lookup: CDR1 SGHDT, CDR2 YYEEEE. This chain's CDR3 is CASSPGQTDNEQFF. The CDR3, as DNA: TGTGCCAGCAGCCCGGGACAGACCGACAATGAGCAGTTCTTC.

There are many counts of this clonotype. One end of the junction is discordant with germline, which a read error may explain. This chain uses TRBV12-3 or TRBV12-4 with TRBJ2-5; D not resolved. The CDR3 is 12 residues long. The CDR3 region is CASSPTQETQYF. Written as DNA, the CDR3 is TGTGCTAGCAGCCCGACCCAAGAGACCCAGTACTTC.

This chain connects TRBV7-9 to TRBJ1-1; 7 bases are a match to TRBD1. The CDR3 totals 14 residues. V lost 2 bases, J lost 3 bases, and 3 bases stayed unmatched. CDR1 is SEHNR and CDR2 is FQNEAQ in the germline V gene (reference sequence). CDR3 amino acids: CASSLLTGHTEAFF. CDR3 in DNA: TGTGCCAGCAGCTTATTGACAGGGCACACTGAAGCTTTCTTT.

The J gene is TRBJ2-2, the V gene TRBV4-3, with 11 positions matching TRBD2. V was clipped by 1 base and J by 4 bases; unmatched bases: 14. Germline V CDR1 and CDR2: LGHNA, YSLEER. CDR3 size: 20 residues. As DNA, the CDR3 is TGCGCCAGCAGCCAAGGAGTGACTAGCGGGAATTTACGTCGCACCGGGGAGCTGTTTTTT. It is translated as CASSQGVTSGNLRRTGELFF.

The chain is built from TRBV13 and TRBJ2-5, with TRBD2 matching 9 bases. V was pared by 5 bases and J by 5 bases, with 15 bases of the junction left unmatched. The germline CDR1 and CDR2 sequences are PRHDT and FYEKMQ (reference sequence). This CDR3 comprises 17 residues. CDR3 sequence (DNA): TGTGCCAGCAGCCTGCTAGCGGGACGCTCGAAGGTGGAGACCCAGTACTTC. Translated, it gives CASSLLAGRSKVETQYF.